What follows are 23 T cell receptor beta chains derived from one specimen sequenced in a study of blood T cell repertoires in COVID-19. The protocol was immunoSEQ multiplex PCR, while the TCRdb copy is restricted to in-frame clones and leaves out a portion. The table shows approximately 200,000 clones, with roughly 88% occurring only once. Sample: PBMCs or T cells enriched from blood (not recorded which). The receptor set was obtained from a woman aged 30 to 39 who had been exposed to COVID-19.

This clone showed up just a few times. The V call is TRBV11-2, the J call TRBJ1-1, with D possibly matching TRBD1 (5 bases). CDR1 and CDR2 (germline): SGHAT, FQNNGV. The CDR3 has 15 amino acids. Deletions cut 3 bases from V and 1 base from J, with 12 bases between. The CDR3 DNA sequence: TGTGCCAGCAGCTTCCCGGGGGGTAAGAACACTGAAGCTTTCTTT. Its translation is CASSFPGGKNTEAFF.

The chain is built from TRBV29-1 and TRBJ2-1, with D possibly TRBD2 on 6 matching bases. V dropped 3 bases and J dropped 3 bases, with 12 bases sitting between them. The CDR3 contains 14 residues. Germline CDR1 and CDR2: SQVTM and ANQGSEA. The CDR3 reads CSVEGTFDYNEQFF. As DNA, the CDR3 is TGCAGCGTTGAGGGGACTTTCGACTACAATGAGCAGTTCTTC.

The gene calls are TRBV9 and TRBJ2-7; D is unresolved. V was pared by 0 bases and J by 6 bases, with 13 bases between. Germline V lookup: CDR1 SGDLS, CDR2 YYNGEE. This CDR3 is 14 amino acids long. CDR3 in amino acids: CASSVGGGLAEQYF. As DNA, the CDR3 is TGTGCCAGCAGCGTAGGTGGCGGCCTGGCCGAGCAGTACTTC.

This chain links TRBV2 with TRBJ1-2, with D unresolved. V lost 4 bases, J lost 0 bases, and 9 bases lay in between. Germline values: CDR1 SNHLY, CDR2 FYNNEI. The CDR3 extends over 14 amino acids. Written as DNA, the CDR3 is TGTGCCAGCAGTGGGAGAGGGACTAACTATGGCTACACCTTC. Translation gives CASSGRGTNYGYTF.

The chain is built from TRBV18 and TRBJ1-2, with 9 bases identical to TRBD1. Per germline, CDR1 KGHSH and CDR2 LQKENI. J gave up 8 bases and V 3 bases, and 4 bases lay outside the gene matches. CDR3 size: 13 residues. The CDR3 region has the DNA TGTGCCAGCTCACCGGGACAGGGATCAGGCTACACCTTC. Protein sequence: CASSPGQGSGYTF.

This clone appeared once. J is TRBJ2-3 and V is TRBV29-1; maybe TRBD2 (6 bases). V lost 4 bases and J 2 bases, leaving 10 bases between the germline ends. CDR1 SQVTM and CDR2 ANQGSEA come from the germline V gene. CDR3 size: 13 residues. This chain's CDR3 is CSVAASVTDTQYF. CDR3 coding DNA: TGCAGCGTTGCGGCTAGCGTCACAGATACGCAGTATTTT.

The V call is TRBV6-5, the J call TRBJ2-3, with D possibly TRBD2 on 5 matching bases. Germline CDR1 is MNHEY and CDR2 is SVGAGI. The CDR3 is made up of 14 amino acids. Trimming left V 7 bases short and J 1 base short, with 12 bases between. Here the CDR3 DNA reads TGTGCCAGCACTTTGGTCGGGGGCACAGATACGCAGTATTTT. Its translation: CASTLVGGTDTQYF.

V gene TRBV5-5 combines with J gene TRBJ2-2, with 7 bases fitting TRBD1. Per germline, CDR1 SGHKS and CDR2 YYEKEE (reference sequence). The junction had 3 bases not matched to a gene; V was cut back by 7 bases and J by 0 bases. This CDR3 has 14 amino acids. The CDR3 is CASWTGTNTGELFF. CDR3 nucleotide sequence: TGTGCCAGCTGGACAGGAACGAACACCGGGGAGCTGTTTTTT.

The chain links TRBV7-9 to TRBJ1-1; no reliable D call. Trimming took 1 base from V and 0 from J, leaving 9 bases between them. Germline CDR1 reads SEHNR; CDR2 reads FQNEAQ (reference sequence). The CDR3 loop spans 15 amino acids. The CDR3 DNA follows: TGTGCCAGCAGCTTAGGTGGAGATATGAACACTGAAGCTTTCTTT. Protein product: CASSLGGDMNTEAFF.

The V gene is TRBV2, the J gene TRBJ1-4; TRBD1 matches at 7 bases. The trim removed 4 bases at V and 8 bases at J, leaving 13 bases unmatched. The CDR3 runs 16 residues. CDR1 and CDR2 (germline): SNHLY, FYNNEI. Here the CDR3 reads CASSGNRQGFGEKLFF. The CDR3 DNA sequence: TGTGCCAGCAGTGGAAACCGACAGGGCTTTGGCGAAAAACTGTTTTTT. Combining the CDR3 with reference TRBV2 and TRBJ1-4 gives the whole variable domain EPEVTQTPSHQVTQMGQEVILRCVPISNHLYFYWYRQILGQKVEFLVSFYNNEISEKSEIFDDQFSVERPDGSNFTLKIRSTKLEDSAMYFCASSGNRQGFGEKLFFGSGTQLSVL.

A single count supports this clone. This chain connects TRBV5-5 to TRBJ1-5, with D perhaps TRBD1 (5 bases). CDR3 length: 12 residues. Deletions cut 0 bases from V and 10 bases from J, with 8 bases between. Germline V gene data show CDR1 as SGHKS and CDR2 as YYEKEE (reference sequence). This CDR3 reads CASSLEGSPQHF. As DNA, the CDR3 is TGTGCCAGCAGCTTGGAGGGGTCTCCCCAGCATTTT.

The table lists this clone with a count of one. The rearrangement links TRBV28 to TRBJ2-3, with D unresolved. This CDR3 is built from 19 residues. V shed 3 bases and J shed 0 bases, with 22 bases lying between them. The germline V gene has CDR1 MDHEN and CDR2 SYDVKM. CDR3: CASSFSASPIAPSTDTQYF. CDR3 coding DNA: TGTGCCAGCAGTTTTTCTGCTAGTCCTATAGCTCCTAGCACAGATACGCAGTATTTT.

CDR3 in DNA: TGTGCCAGCAGCCAAGGGTCTCAGGGCTACACCTTC. Encoded protein: CASSQGSQGYTF. This chain uses TRBV3-1 (or the pseudogene TRBV3-2) with TRBJ1-2; D remains unclear. Germline V gives CDR1 LGHDT, CDR2 YNNKEL (reference sequence). This CDR3 is built from 12 residues. Deletions cut 1 base from V and 8 bases from J, with 8 bases between.

DNA of the CDR3: TGTGCTAGTGGTTTCGGGGGATGGAATGAGCAGTTCTTC. Protein: CASGFGGWNEQFF. V usage is TRBV12-5 and J usage is TRBJ2-1, with D possibly matching TRBD2 (6 bases). V was pared by 3 bases and J by 7 bases, with 10 bases between. Germline V gives CDR1 LGHNT, CDR2 FRNRAP. The CDR3 consists of 13 residues.

The chain is built from TRBV18 and TRBJ2-1, with TRBD2 matching 7 bases. This CDR3 is built from 15 residues. V was clipped by 3 bases and J by 6 bases; unmatched bases: 8. CDR1 and CDR2 (germline): KGHSH, LQKENI. The CDR3 DNA reads TGTGCCAGCTCACCTGGCCTAGCGGAAGTCAATGAGCAGTTCTTC. Amino acid sequence: CASSPGLAEVNEQFF. Filled out from reference TRBV18 and TRBJ2-1, the complete variable domain reads NAGVMQNPRHLVRRRGQEARLRCSPMKGHSHVYWYRQLPEEGLKFMVYLQKENIIDESGMPKERFSAEFPKEGPSILRIQQVVRGDSAAYFCASSPGLAEVNEQFFGPGTRLTVL.

The chain carries TRBV5-1 and TRBJ2-7, with 7 positions matching TRBD2. CDR1 SGHRS and CDR2 YFSETQ come from the germline V gene. The CDR3 spans 18 residues. V lost 2 bases, J lost 3 bases, and 17 bases stayed unmatched. The chain's CDR3 is CASSFPRRGGAGVYEQYF. The CDR3 DNA reads TGCGCCAGCAGCTTTCCGAGGCGGGGCGGGGCGGGGGTCTACGAGCAGTACTTC.

DNA for the CDR3: TGTGCCAGCGGCCCACTAGTGATTACCTACAATGAGCAGTTCTTC. This encodes CASGPLVITYNEQFF. This sequence joins TRBV6-5 and TRBJ2-1; a possible D gene is TRBD2 (5 bases). This CDR3 has 15 residues. Germline-derived CDR1 and CDR2 are MNHEY and SVGAGI. The V gene lost 8 bases and the J gene lost 2 bases, with 16 bases spanning the gap.

J is TRBJ2-2 and V is TRBV2; 9 bases line up with TRBD2. This CDR3 spans 19 amino acids. CDR1 and CDR2 (germline): SNHLY, FYNNEI. V lost 5 bases and J lost 0; bases outside the gene matches: 13. CDR3 protein: CASSPQTSGTWTNTGELFF. CDR3 DNA sequence: TGTGCCAGCAGTCCACAGACTAGCGGAACATGGACGAACACCGGGGAGCTGTTTTTT.

In its sample, this clone was seen once. The chain recombines TRBV27 with TRBJ2-3, with D possibly being TRBD1 (5 bases). V dropped 6 bases and J dropped 4 bases, with 11 bases sitting between them. Germline loops: CDR1 MNHEY, CDR2 SMNVEV (reference sequence). This CDR3 has 13 amino acids. CDR3 loop: CASRGWGADTQYF. CDR3 coding DNA: TGTGCCAGCAGAGGCTGGGGCGCAGATACGCAGTATTTT.

The rearrangement joins TRBV7-6 to TRBJ2-5; TRBD1 matches 8 bases. Germline CDR1 reads SGHVS; CDR2 reads FNYEAQ. The CDR3 is made up of 15 amino acids. The V gene end was trimmed by 5 bases and the J gene end by 5 bases; junction bases not matched to a gene: 10. The DNA of the CDR3 is TGTGCCAGCAGCCCAGACGACGACAGGGGCGAGACCCAGTACTTC. Its translation: CASSPDDDRGETQYF.

The chain is built from TRBV5-4 and TRBJ1-2; D unclear. This CDR3 is 15 amino acids long. The V gene lost 1 base and the J gene lost 4 bases, with 14 bases spanning the gap. Germline V gene lookup returns CDR1 SGHNT and CDR2 YYREEE (reference sequence). CDR3: CASSLRREEGYGYTF. CDR3 sequence (DNA): TGTGCCAGCAGCTTGAGAAGGGAGGAGGGCTATGGCTACACCTTC. The full variable domain, its missing parts supplied by reference TRBV5-4 and TRBJ1-2, is ETGVTQSPTHLIKTRGQQVTLRCSSQSGHNTVSWYQQALGQGPQFIFQYYREEENGRGNFPPRFSGLQFPNYSSELNVNALELDDSALYLCASSLRREEGYGYTFGSGTRLTVV.

This chain uses TRBV4-1 with TRBJ1-2, with TRBD1 matching 9 bases. The V gene end was trimmed by 2 bases and the J gene end by 6 bases; junction bases not matched to a gene: 4. Germline V gives CDR1 MGHRA, CDR2 YSYEKL. There are 14 residues in the CDR3. The CDR3: CASSQIQGAHGYTF. The CDR3, as DNA: TGCGCCAGCAGCCAAATACAGGGGGCACATGGCTACACCTTC.

This sequence joins TRBV5-6 and TRBJ1-2, with 8 bases matching TRBD1. The CDR3 is made up of 14 amino acids. Trimming at V came to 4 bases and at J to 14 bases, leaving 16 bases not matched to a gene. Per the germline V gene, CDR1 is SGHDT and CDR2 is YYEEEE. The CDR3 spells CASSADSGGITGTF. The CDR3 region has the DNA TGTGCCAGCAGCGCAGACTCAGGGGGCATTACGGGGACCTTC.